This is a list of T cell receptor beta chains from one sample in a study of blood T cell repertoires in COVID-19. The table came from immunoSEQ multiplex PCR; TCRdb's copy has only in-frame clones and leaves some out. The table lists about 300,000 clones, around four fifths of them singletons, with roughly 1.3% in the top ten. The source material was peripheral blood. The receptors derive from a woman aged 45-60 years with acute or convalescent COVID-19. The CDR3 runs from the conserved cysteine through the conserved F or W. D genes are given only for firm matches. Part of the rows lack a size; the others show once, few, many or a class for expanded clones.

len,d_gene,v_gene,abundance,j_gene,CDR3aa,CDR3nt
15,-,TRBV24-1,-,TRBJ1-3,CATSDGVESGNTIYF,TGTGCCACCAGTGATGGAGTTGAATCTGGAAACACCATATATTTT
14,-,TRBV4-3,-,TRBJ2-1,CASSLNRARNEQFF,TGCGCCAGCAGCCTTAACAGGGCGCGAAATGAGCAGTTCTTC
13,TRBD1,TRBV12-3/TRBV12-4,-,TRBJ1-6,CASSRQGNSPLHF,TGTGCCAGCAGCCGACAGGGAAATTCACCCCTCCACTTT
13,-,TRBV10-3,-,TRBJ2-5,CAISQGWGETQYF,TGTGCCATCAGTCAGGGGTGGGGGGAGACCCAGTACTTC
17,-,TRBV6-1,-,TRBJ1-4,CASSEADSIGYHEKLFF,TGTGCCAGCAGTGAAGCGGACTCTATAGGTTATCATGAAAAACTGTTTTTT
11,TRBD1,TRBV25-1,-,TRBJ1-1,CASTGQGQAFF,TGTGCCAGCACGGGACAGGGGCAAGCTTTCTTT
15,-,TRBV10-1,once,TRBJ1-4,CASSESAGTNEKLFF,TGCGCCAGCAGTGAGTCAGCGGGGACTAATGAAAAACTGTTTTTT
17,TRBD1,TRBV9,-,TRBJ1-6,CASSVFDRGSYNSPLHF,TGTGCCAGCAGCGTATTTGACAGGGGCTCCTATAATTCACCCCTCCACTTT
16,-,TRBV4-1,many,TRBJ1-1,CASSQGGVRGNTEAFF,TGCGCCAGCAGCCAAGGTGGGGTACGGGGGAACACTGAAGCTTTCTTT
15,TRBD1,TRBV7-9,-,TRBJ2-1,CASSLTGERLNEQFF,TGTGCCAGCAGCTTAACAGGGGAACGGCTTAATGAGCAGTTCTTC
16,TRBD2,TRBV3-1/TRBV3-2,-,TRBJ2-1,CASSQDLGLAGGRLFF,TGTGCCAGCAGCCAAGATCTTGGGCTAGCGGGAGGTAGGCTGTTCTTC
13,-,TRBV5-6,few,TRBJ1-1,CASTRGDHTEAFF,TGTGCCAGCACCCGCGGGGATCACACTGAAGCTTTCTTT
15,-,TRBV7-2,-,TRBJ2-5,CASSLRGTRQETQYF,TGTGCCAGCAGCTTACGAGGAACGCGCCAAGAGACCCAGTACTTC
13,TRBD2,TRBV24-1,-,TRBJ2-5,CATQRGGQETQYF,TGTGCCACCCAGCGGGGGGGCCAAGAGACCCAGTACTTC
12,-,TRBV2,few,TRBJ1-1,CASRAMNTEAFF,TGTGCCAGCAGGGCAATGAACACTGAAGCTTTCTTT
12,-,TRBV7-2,-,TRBJ2-7,CASSPEGYEQYF,TGTGCCAGCAGCCCAGAGGGCTACGAGCAGTACTTC
13,TRBD2,TRBV24-1,-,TRBJ2-3,CATSRTGGPKQYF,TGTGCCACCAGTAGAACGGGAGGGCCGAAGCAGTATTTT
13,-,TRBV11-3,-,TRBJ1-1,CASSLPVNTEAFF,TGTGCCAGCAGCCTCCCGGTGAACACTGAAGCTTTCTTT
16,TRBD1,TRBV18,once,TRBJ2-3,CASPGRTGLSTDTQYF,TGTGCCAGCCCCGGCAGGACAGGGCTAAGCACAGATACGCAGTATTTT
15,TRBD1,TRBV19,few,TRBJ2-5,CASTVQGAMGETQYF,TGTGCCAGTACCGTACAGGGGGCGATGGGGGAGACCCAGTACTTC
16,TRBD1,TRBV19,-,TRBJ1-1,CASSPWTGGANTEAFF,TGTGCCAGTAGTCCATGGACAGGGGGCGCGAACACTGAAGCTTTCTTT
15,TRBD1,TRBV19,once,TRBJ1-1,CASSGRTGVDTEAFF,TGTGCCAGTAGTGGCCGGACAGGGGTAGACACTGAAGCTTTCTTT
15,TRBD1,TRBV4-1,-,TRBJ1-1,CASRPNGQGRAEAFF,TGCGCCAGCAGACCCAATGGACAGGGAAGGGCTGAAGCTTTCTTT
14,-,TRBV9,-,TRBJ1-6,CASSVTDYNSPLHF,TGTGCCAGCAGCGTCACAGATTATAATTCACCCCTCCACTTT
15,-,TRBV24-1,-,TRBJ2-2,CATSDPVGDTGELFF,TGTGCCACCAGTGATCCCGTCGGGGACACCGGGGAGCTGTTTTTT
14,TRBD1,TRBV5-1,-,TRBJ2-7,CASSLPGQGYEQYF,TGCGCCAGCAGTTTGCCGGGACAGGGCTACGAGCAGTACTTC
12,-,TRBV5-5,-,TRBJ1-2,CASSSYREGYTF,TGTGCCAGCAGCTCCTACAGGGAAGGCTACACCTTC
19,TRBD1,TRBV28,-,TRBJ1-1,CASSLWAGQGGIGNTEAFF,TGTGCCAGCAGTCTTTGGGCAGGACAGGGGGGTATTGGGAACACTGAAGCTTTCTTT
14,-,TRBV14,once,TRBJ1-4,CASSPGWRDEKLFF,TGTGCCAGCAGCCCAGGGTGGCGAGATGAAAAACTGTTTTTT
13,-,TRBV30,-,TRBJ2-5,CAWSVGQQETQYF,TGTGCCTGGAGTGTTGGACAGCAAGAGACCCAGTACTTC
20,TRBD1,TRBV30,-,TRBJ1-1,CAWSLDRGRNLLLMNTEAFF,TGTGCCTGGAGCCTGGACAGGGGGCGGAACCTACTACTAATGAACACTGAAGCTTTCTTT
15,TRBD2,TRBV6-5,-,TRBJ2-1,CANRLAHSSYNEQFF,TGTGCCAATCGACTAGCTCATAGCTCCTACAATGAGCAGTTCTTC
14,TRBD1,TRBV5-4,-,TRBJ1-1,CAGSMKQGSTEAFF,TGTGCCGGCAGCATGAAACAGGGGTCCACTGAAGCTTTCTTT
22,TRBD1,TRBV15,-,TRBJ1-4,CATSKIIWYRDRGLVTNEKLFF,TGTGCCACCAGCAAAATAATCTGGTACCGGGACAGGGGGCTTGTCACTAATGAAAAACTGTTTTTT
14,-,TRBV5-1,-,TRBJ2-1,CASSATLGEDEQFF,TGCGCCAGCAGCGCCACGTTAGGGGAGGATGAGCAGTTCTTC
14,TRBD2,TRBV6-5,-,TRBJ2-2,CASYSGGLAGELFF,TGTGCCAGCTATAGCGGGGGGCTGGCCGGGGAGCTGTTTTTT